A selection of T cell receptor beta chains follows, all from one sample in a study of regulatory T cells in long-lasting Graves disease. TCRdb called the multiplex PCR reads again in MiXCR, with one record for every CDR3 protein. The data hold 550,000 or so distinct CDR3 sequences, with 12% observed a single time. The data also belong to a second study, concerning T cells in Graves' hyperthyroidism and ophthalmopathy.

Source: peripheral blood mononuclear cells (PBMCs), taken at new diagnosis, from a patient treated with antithyroid drugs. The receptors stem from a woman aged 30 to 39 with Graves disease. Both conserved end residues are part of each CDR3. The order of the fields is D gene, J gene, V gene, clone size, CDR3 protein, CDR3 DNA. The D gene is left open where the match is weak. Size tells how often a clone was seen (once, few, many) or the class of an expanded clone, and some rows leave it out.

NA | TRBJ2-2 | TRBV6-1 | NA | CASTVERVTGELFF | TGTGCCAGCACCGTGGAGAGAGTCACCGGGGAGCTGTTTTTT
TRBD2 | TRBJ2-7 | TRBV4-1 | many | CASSPLRTSGRYEQYF | TGCGCCAGCAGCCCCCTCCGGACTAGCGGGAGGTACGAGCAGTACTTC
NA | TRBJ2-6 | TRBV19 | many | CASSQTGAIIFSGANVLTF | TGTGCCAGTAGCCAGACAGGTGCTATTATATTTTCTGGGGCCAACGTCCTGACTTTC
TRBD2 | TRBJ2-5 | TRBV13 | few | CASSLEPAGGQETQYF | TGCGCCAGCAGCTTGGAGCCAGCGGGAGGGCAAGAGACCCAGTACTTC
NA | TRBJ1-5 | TRBV28 | many | CASSQWTVSNQPQHF | TGTGCCAGCAGCCAATGGACAGTTAGCAATCAGCCCCAGCATTTT
TRBD1 | TRBJ1-5 | TRBV29-1 | NA | CSVGQGLNQPQHF | TGCAGCGTTGGACAGGGGCTTAATCAGCCCCAGCATTTT
TRBD2 | TRBJ2-1 | TRBV20-1 | many | CSARSGLAAFNEQFF | TGCAGTGCTAGATCGGGACTAGCGGCATTCAATGAGCAGTTCTTC
NA | TRBJ1-1 | TRBV29-1 | many | CSVEQGPIEAFF | TGCAGCGTTGAACAGGGTCCGATTGAAGCTTTCTTT
NA | TRBJ2-3 | TRBV27 | many | CASTRGVTDTQYF | TGTGCCAGCACTAGGGGAGTGACAGATACGCAGTATTTT
TRBD2 | TRBJ2-3 | TRBV28 | many | CASILAGSRRDTQYF | TGTGCCAGCATCCTAGCGGGATCGCGTAGGGATACGCAGTATTTT
NA | TRBJ2-3 | TRBV28 | NA | CASIRLSGADTQYF | TGTGCCAGCATCCGTCTCAGCGGTGCAGATACGCAGTATTTT
NA | TRBJ1-2 | TRBV6-5 | NA | CASSYAPWDPISYGYTF | TGTGCCAGCAGTTACGCACCCTGGGACCCTATTTCCTATGGCTACACCTTC
TRBD1 | TRBJ2-5 | TRBV5-1 | few | CASSLTGDETQYF | TGCGCCAGCAGCTTGACAGGGGACGAGACCCAGTACTTC
TRBD2 | TRBJ2-2 | TRBV7-6 | many | CASSSSAGGSGELFF | TGTGCCAGCAGCTCCTCAGCGGGAGGGAGCGGGGAGCTGTTTTTT
NA | TRBJ1-1 | TRBV13 | few | CASSLVFGGKGAFF | TGTGCCAGCAGCTTAGTTTTCGGGGGAAAAGGGGCTTTCTTT
TRBD2 | TRBJ2-2 | TRBV2 | NA | CASSEQLAGTGGLFF | TGTGCCAGCAGTGAGCAACTAGCGGGGACCGGGGGGCTGTTTTTT
TRBD2 | TRBJ2-1 | TRBV7-9 | NA | CASRPSSGIEQFF | TGTGCCAGCAGGCCCTCTAGCGGGATAGAGCAGTTCTTC
TRBD2 | TRBJ2-1 | TRBV20-1 | many | CSARSGRANNEQFF | TGCAGTGCTAGAAGCGGGAGGGCCAACAATGAGCAGTTCTTC
NA | TRBJ1-1 | TRBV28 | many | CASSFSGMNTEAFF | TGTGCCAGCAGTTTTTCCGGGATGAACACTGAAGCTTTCTTT
TRBD1 | TRBJ2-7 | TRBV30 | many | CAWSDTGQGAREQYF | TGTGCCTGGAGTGATACGGGACAGGGGGCGCGAGAGCAGTACTTC
TRBD1 | TRBJ2-5 | TRBV11-1 | many | CASSFVGTGPQEAQYF | TGTGCCAGCAGTTTTGTCGGGACAGGTCCTCAAGAGGCCCAGTACTTC
TRBD2 | TRBJ2-7 | TRBV11-2 | NA | CASSRRGLAGGNSYEQYF | TGTGCCTCCTCTAGGAGGGGTCTAGCGGGAGGAAACTCCTACGAGCAGTACTTC
TRBD1 | TRBJ2-1 | TRBV2 | many | CASRGTGGGYNEQFF | TGTGCCAGCAGGGGGACAGGGGGTGGGTACAATGAGCAGTTCTTC
TRBD1 | TRBJ2-4 | TRBV7-9 | few | CASSLGDRGKNIQYF | TGTGCCAGCAGCTTAGGGGACAGGGGCAAAAACATTCAGTACTTC
NA | TRBJ1-3 | TRBV4-1 | NA | CASSQVVRGSGNTIYF | TGCGCCAGCAGCCAAGTGGTCAGGGGATCAGGAAACACCATATATTTT
NA | TRBJ2-2 | TRBV6-2/TRBV6-3 | many | CATANTGELFF | TGTGCCACTGCGAACACCGGGGAGCTGTTTTTT
NA | TRBJ1-1 | TRBV7-8 | many | CASSLAFYTLEAFF | TGTGCCAGCAGCTTAGCGTTCTACACGCTTGAAGCTTTCTTT
TRBD2 | TRBJ2-7 | TRBV2 | many | CASTRLAGVYEQYF | TGTGCCAGCACCCGACTAGCGGGAGTCTACGAGCAGTACTTC
NA | TRBJ2-1 | TRBV19 | NA | CASSRAVYNEQFF | TGTGCCAGCTCCAGGGCGGTATACAATGAGCAGTTCTTC
TRBD1 | TRBJ1-2 | TRBV20-1 | many | CSARDPNRGGYGYTF | TGCAGTGCTAGAGATCCTAACAGGGGCGGCTATGGCTACACCTTC
NA | TRBJ2-7 | TRBV29-1 | many | CSAPVGVEQYF | TGCAGCGCCCCGGTGGGGGTTGAGCAGTACTTC
NA | TRBJ2-3 | TRBV29-1 | NA | CSALVNTQYF | TGCAGCGCCTTAGTAAATACGCAGTATTTT
NA | TRBJ2-7 | TRBV5-1 | many | CASSSRRGPYEQYF | TGCGCCAGCAGCTCCCGGCGTGGCCCCTACGAGCAGTACTTC
TRBD2 | TRBJ2-7 | TRBV7-9 | NA | CASSTTLSGRMYEQYF | TGTGCCAGCAGCACGACCCTTAGCGGGAGGATGTACGAGCAGTACTTC
NA | TRBJ2-3 | TRBV28 | many | CASSLWGTASTDTQYF | TGTGCCAGCAGTTTGTGGGGAACCGCTAGCACAGATACGCAGTATTTT
TRBD2 | TRBJ2-7 | TRBV4-1 | NA | CASGHPQRGSSYEQYF | TGCGCCAGCGGCCACCCCCAGCGGGGTAGCTCCTACGAGCAGTACTTC
NA | TRBJ1-2 | TRBV28 | many | CASSLFTDGSGGYTF | TGTGCCAGCAGTTTATTCACGGACGGGTCCGGAGGCTACACCTTC
TRBD1 | TRBJ2-3 | TRBV20-1 | many | CSARDRRAGTVGDTQYF | TGCAGTGCTAGAGATCGAAGGGCCGGGACAGTCGGAGATACGCAGTATTTT
NA | TRBJ2-1 | TRBV12-3/TRBV12-4 | many | CASSSDIYNEQFF | TGTGCCAGCAGTTCAGACATATACAATGAGCAGTTCTTC
NA | TRBJ1-1 | TRBV30 | many | CAWRTSMAPNTEAFF | TGTGCCTGGAGGACTTCTATGGCCCCGAACACTGAAGCTTTCTTT